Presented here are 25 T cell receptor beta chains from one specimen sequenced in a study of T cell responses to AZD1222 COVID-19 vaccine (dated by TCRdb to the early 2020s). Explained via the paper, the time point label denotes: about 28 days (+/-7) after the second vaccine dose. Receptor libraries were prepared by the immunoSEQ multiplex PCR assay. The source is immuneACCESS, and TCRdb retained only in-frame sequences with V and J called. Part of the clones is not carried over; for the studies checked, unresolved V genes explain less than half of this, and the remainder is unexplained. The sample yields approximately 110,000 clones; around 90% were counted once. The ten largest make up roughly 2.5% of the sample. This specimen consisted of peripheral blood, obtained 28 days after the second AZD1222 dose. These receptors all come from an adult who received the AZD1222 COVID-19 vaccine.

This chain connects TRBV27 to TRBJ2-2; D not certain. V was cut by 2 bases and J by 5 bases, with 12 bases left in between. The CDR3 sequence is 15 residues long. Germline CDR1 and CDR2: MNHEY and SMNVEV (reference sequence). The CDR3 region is CASSLLGWGTGELFF. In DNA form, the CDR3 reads TGTGCCAGCAGTTTACTGGGGTGGGGAACCGGGGAGCTGTTTTTT.

The CDR3 DNA follows: TGTGCCAGCAGCCACAGGGGCTCTGGAAACACCATATATTTT. Translation gives CASSHRGSGNTIYF. The chain recombines TRBV3-1 (or the pseudogene TRBV3-2) with TRBJ1-3, with TRBD1 as a possible D gene (6 bases). CDR3 length: 14 amino acids. Germline CDR1 and CDR2: LGHDT and YNNKEL (reference sequence). With 3 bases removed from V and 0 bases from J, the gap between germline ends came to 6 bases.

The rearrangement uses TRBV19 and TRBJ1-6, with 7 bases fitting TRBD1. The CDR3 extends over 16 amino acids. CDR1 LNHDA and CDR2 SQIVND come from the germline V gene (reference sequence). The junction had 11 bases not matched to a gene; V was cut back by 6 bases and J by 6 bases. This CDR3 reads CASSNPGTDLNSPLHF. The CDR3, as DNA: TGTGCCAGTAGCAACCCCGGGACAGACCTTAATTCACCCCTCCACTTT.

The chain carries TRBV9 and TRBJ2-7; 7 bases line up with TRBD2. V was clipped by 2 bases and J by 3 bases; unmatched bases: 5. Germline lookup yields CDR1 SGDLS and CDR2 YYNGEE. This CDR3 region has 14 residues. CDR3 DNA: TGTGCCAGCAGCGTGGGAGGGACCCGCTACGAGCAGTACTTC. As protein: CASSVGGTRYEQYF.

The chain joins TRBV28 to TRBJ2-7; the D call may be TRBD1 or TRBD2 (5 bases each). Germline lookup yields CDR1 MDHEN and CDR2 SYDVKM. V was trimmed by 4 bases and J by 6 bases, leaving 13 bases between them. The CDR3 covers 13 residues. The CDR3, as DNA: TGTGCCAGCAGTTCGGGGACGCGTCCCGAGCAGTACTTC. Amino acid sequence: CASSSGTRPEQYF.

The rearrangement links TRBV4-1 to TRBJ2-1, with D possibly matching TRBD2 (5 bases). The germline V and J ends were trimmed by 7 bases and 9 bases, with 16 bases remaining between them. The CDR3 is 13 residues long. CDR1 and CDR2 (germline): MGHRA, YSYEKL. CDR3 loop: CASTSSGRAEQFF. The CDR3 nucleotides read TGCGCCAGCACCTCCAGCGGTCGGGCTGAGCAGTTCTTC.

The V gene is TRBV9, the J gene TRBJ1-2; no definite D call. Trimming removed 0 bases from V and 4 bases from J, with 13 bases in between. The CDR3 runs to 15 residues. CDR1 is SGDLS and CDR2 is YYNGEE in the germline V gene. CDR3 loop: CASSVEAGYFYGYTF. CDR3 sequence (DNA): TGTGCCAGCAGCGTAGAGGCAGGATACTTCTATGGCTACACCTTC. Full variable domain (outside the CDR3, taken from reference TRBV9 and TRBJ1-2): DSGVTQTPKHLITATGQRVTLRCSPRSGDLSVYWYQQSLDQGLQFLIQYYNGEERAKGNILERFSAQQFPDLHSELNLSSLELGDSALYFCASSVEAGYFYGYTFGSGTRLTVV.

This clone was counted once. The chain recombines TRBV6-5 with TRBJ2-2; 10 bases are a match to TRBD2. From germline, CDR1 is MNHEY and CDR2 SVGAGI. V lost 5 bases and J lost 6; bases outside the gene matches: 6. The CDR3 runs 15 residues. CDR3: CASSRAGGPPGELFF. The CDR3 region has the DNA TGTGCCAGCAGTCGAGCGGGAGGGCCCCCCGGGGAGCTGTTTTTT.

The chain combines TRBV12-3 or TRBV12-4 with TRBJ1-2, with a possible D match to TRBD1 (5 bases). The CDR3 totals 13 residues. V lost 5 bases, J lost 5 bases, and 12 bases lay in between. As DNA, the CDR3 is TGTGCCAGCAGTCCTAGACAGATTTATGGCTACACCTTC. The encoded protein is CASSPRQIYGYTF.

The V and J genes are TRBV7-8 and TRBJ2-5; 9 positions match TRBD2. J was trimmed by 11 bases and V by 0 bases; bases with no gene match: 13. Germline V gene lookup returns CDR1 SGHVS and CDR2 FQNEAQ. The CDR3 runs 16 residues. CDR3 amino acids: CASSLAPSGRTQGQYF. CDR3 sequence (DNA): TGTGCCAGCAGCTTAGCGCCCAGCGGGAGGACTCAGGGACAGTACTTC.

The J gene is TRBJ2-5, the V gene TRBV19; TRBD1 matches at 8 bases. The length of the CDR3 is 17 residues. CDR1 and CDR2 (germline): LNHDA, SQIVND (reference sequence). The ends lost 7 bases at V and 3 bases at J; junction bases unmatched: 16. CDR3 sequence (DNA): TGTGCCAGTACTTGGACAGGGTTTTCTGACCGAAAAGAGACCCAGTACTTC. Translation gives CASTWTGFSDRKETQYF. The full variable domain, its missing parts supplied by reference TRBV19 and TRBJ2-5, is DGGITQSPKYLFRKEGQNVTLSCEQNLNHDAMYWYRQDPGQGLRLIYYSQIVNDFQKGDIAEGYSVSREKKESFPLTVTSAQKNPTAFYLCASTWTGFSDRKETQYFGPGTRLLVL.

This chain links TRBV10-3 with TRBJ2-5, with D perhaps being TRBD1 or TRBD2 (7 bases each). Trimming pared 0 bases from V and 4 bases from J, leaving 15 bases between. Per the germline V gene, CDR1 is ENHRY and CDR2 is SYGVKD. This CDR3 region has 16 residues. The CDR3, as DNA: TGTGCCATCAGTGAGTCCCCACAGGGGAGGGCAGAGACCCAGTACTTC. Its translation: CAISESPQGRAETQYF.

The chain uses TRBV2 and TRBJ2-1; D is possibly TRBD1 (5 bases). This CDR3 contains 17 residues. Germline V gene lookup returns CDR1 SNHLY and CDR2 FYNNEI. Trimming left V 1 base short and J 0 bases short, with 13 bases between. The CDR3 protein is CASSEGWRTSSYNEQFF. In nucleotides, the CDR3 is TGTGCCAGCAGTGAAGGCTGGCGGACAAGCTCCTACAATGAGCAGTTCTTC.

CDR3 in amino acids: CASTLGQGGYNEQFF. The CDR3 DNA is TGTGCCAGTACCCTGGGACAGGGAGGATACAATGAGCAGTTCTTC. This sequence joins TRBV19 and TRBJ2-1; 9 bases agree with TRBD1. CDR1 LNHDA and CDR2 SQIVND come from the germline V gene (reference sequence). The V segment lost 7 bases and the J segment 4 bases; nucleotides outside the gene matches: 8. The CDR3 contains 15 residues.

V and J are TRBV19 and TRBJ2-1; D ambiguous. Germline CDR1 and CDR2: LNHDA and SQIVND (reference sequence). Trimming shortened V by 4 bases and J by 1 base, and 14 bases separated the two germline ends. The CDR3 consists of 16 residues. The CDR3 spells CASSTPIASSYNEQFF. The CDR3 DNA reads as TGTGCCAGTAGTACGCCCATAGCTTCTTCCTACAATGAGCAGTTCTTC.

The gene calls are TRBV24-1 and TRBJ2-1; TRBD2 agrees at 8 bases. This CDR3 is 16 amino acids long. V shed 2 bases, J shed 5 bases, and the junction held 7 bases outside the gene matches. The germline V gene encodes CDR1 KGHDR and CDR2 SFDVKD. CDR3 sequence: CATSDSLAGRNNEQFF. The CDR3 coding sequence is TGTGCCACCAGTGATTCTTTAGCGGGAAGGAACAATGAGCAGTTCTTC.

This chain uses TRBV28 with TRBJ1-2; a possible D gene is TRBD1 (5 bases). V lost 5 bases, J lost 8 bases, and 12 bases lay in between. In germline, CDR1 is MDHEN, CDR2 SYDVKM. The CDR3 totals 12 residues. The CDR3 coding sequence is TGTGCCAGCAGTGTCGGGACGTACGGCTACACCTTC. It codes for CASSVGTYGYTF.

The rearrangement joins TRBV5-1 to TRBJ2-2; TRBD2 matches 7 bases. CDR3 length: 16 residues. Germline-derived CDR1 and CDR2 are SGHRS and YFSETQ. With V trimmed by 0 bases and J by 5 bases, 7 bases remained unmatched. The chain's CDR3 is CASSLVAGARTGELFF. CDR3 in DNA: TGCGCCAGCAGCTTGGTGGCGGGAGCTAGGACCGGGGAGCTGTTTTTT.

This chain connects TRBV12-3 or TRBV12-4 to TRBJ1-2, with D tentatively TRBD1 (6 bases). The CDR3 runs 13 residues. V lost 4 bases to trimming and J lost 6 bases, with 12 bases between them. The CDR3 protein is CASSSNTGNGYTF. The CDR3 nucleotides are TGTGCCAGCAGTTCCAATACAGGGAATGGCTACACCTTC.

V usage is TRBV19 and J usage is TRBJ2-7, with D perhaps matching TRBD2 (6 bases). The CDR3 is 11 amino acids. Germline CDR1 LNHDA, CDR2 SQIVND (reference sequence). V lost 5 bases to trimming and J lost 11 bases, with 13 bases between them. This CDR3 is CASSWGTQEYF. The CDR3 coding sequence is TGTGCCAGTAGTTGGGGGACTCAAGAGTACTTC. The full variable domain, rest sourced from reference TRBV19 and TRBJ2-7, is DGGITQSPKYLFRKEGQNVTLSCEQNLNHDAMYWYRQDPGQGLRLIYYSQIVNDFQKGDIAEGYSVSREKKESFPLTVTSAQKNPTAFYLCASSWGTQEYFGPGTRLTVT.

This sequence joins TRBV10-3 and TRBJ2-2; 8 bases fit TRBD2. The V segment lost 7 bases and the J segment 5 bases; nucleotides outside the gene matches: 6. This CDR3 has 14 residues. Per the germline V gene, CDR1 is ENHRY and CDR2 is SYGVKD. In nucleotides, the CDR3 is TGTGCCATCACCCCCGGGAGGGGAACCGGGGAGCTGTTTTTT. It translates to CAITPGRGTGELFF.

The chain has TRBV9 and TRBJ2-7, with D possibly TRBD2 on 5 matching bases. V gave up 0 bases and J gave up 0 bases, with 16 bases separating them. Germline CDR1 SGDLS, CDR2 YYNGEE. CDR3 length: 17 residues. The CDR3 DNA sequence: TGTGCCAGCAGCGTAGCTCCGGGGTCACCGTCCTCCTACGAGCAGTACTTC. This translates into CASSVAPGSPSSYEQYF.

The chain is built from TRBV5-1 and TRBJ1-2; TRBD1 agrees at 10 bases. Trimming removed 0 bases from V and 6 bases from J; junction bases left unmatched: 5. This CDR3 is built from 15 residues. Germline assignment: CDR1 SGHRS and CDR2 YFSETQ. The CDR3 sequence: CASSLAGTGADGYTF. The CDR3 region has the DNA TGCGCCAGCAGCTTGGCCGGGACAGGGGCGGATGGCTACACCTTC.

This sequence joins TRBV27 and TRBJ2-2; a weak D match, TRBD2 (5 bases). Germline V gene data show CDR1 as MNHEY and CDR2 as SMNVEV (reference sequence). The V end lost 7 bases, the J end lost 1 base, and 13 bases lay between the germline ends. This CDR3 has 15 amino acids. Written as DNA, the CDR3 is TGTGCCAGCAAGCCTAGAGCGGAGAACACCGGGGAGCTGTTTTTT. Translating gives CASKPRAENTGELFF.

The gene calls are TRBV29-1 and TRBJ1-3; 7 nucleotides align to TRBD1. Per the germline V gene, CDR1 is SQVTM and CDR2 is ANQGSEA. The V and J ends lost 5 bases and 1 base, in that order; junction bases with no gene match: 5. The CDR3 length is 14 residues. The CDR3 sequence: CSVTQGFSGNTIYF. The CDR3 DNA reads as TGCAGCGTTACACAGGGGTTTTCTGGAAACACCATATATTTT.